The 27 T cell receptor beta chains given below trace back to one sample, sequenced in a study of blood T cell repertoires in COVID-19. Profiling relied on immunoSEQ multiplex PCR, and the TCRdb table lists in-frame clones only, not all of them. The sample consists of tens of thousands of clones, about 89% of them appearing once. Source material: peripheral blood. These TCRs come from a man aged 45 to 65 with COVID-19, enrolled during active disease.

This chain connects TRBV7-8 to TRBJ1-2; D is unclear. Per the germline V gene, CDR1 is SGHVS and CDR2 is FQNEAQ. Trimming removed 2 bases at V and 4 bases at J, with 17 bases between. The CDR3 runs 16 residues. CDR3 bases: TGTGCCAGCAGCTTATCACTCGGGAGTAGTGGCTATGGCTACACCTTC. Encoded protein: CASSLSLGSSGYGYTF.

In this sample, this clone turned up once. The J gene is TRBJ1-1, the V gene TRBV3-1 (or the pseudogene TRBV3-2), with D hard to call. CDR3 length: 13 residues. Deletions cut 5 bases from V and 6 bases from J, with 13 bases between. Germline V lookup: CDR1 LGHDT, CDR2 YNNKEL (reference sequence). This CDR3 is CASSTVPTAEAFF. CDR3 nucleotides: TGTGCCAGCAGCACAGTCCCGACGGCTGAAGCTTTCTTT.

The chain links TRBV9 to TRBJ1-2, with D perhaps matching TRBD1 (6 bases). With 3 bases removed from V and 8 bases from J, the gap between germline ends came to 17 bases. Germline V gene data show CDR1 as SGDLS and CDR2 as YYNGEE. The CDR3 extends over 14 amino acids. The CDR3 is CASSEPTGQYGYTF. CDR3 nucleotide sequence: TGTGCCAGCAGCGAGCCGACAGGTCAATACGGCTACACCTTC.

V and J are TRBV3-1 (or the pseudogene TRBV3-2) and TRBJ2-6, with 11 bases fitting TRBD2. Trimming took 2 bases from V and 4 from J; bases not matched to a gene: 10. Germline assignment: CDR1 LGHDT and CDR2 YNNKEL (reference sequence). This CDR3 has 19 amino acids. CDR3 nucleotides: TGTGCCAGCAGCCAAATGGGACTAGCGGTCCTGGGGGGGGCCAACGTCCTGACTTTC. Its protein is CASSQMGLAVLGGANVLTF.

A single count supports this clone. The chain carries TRBV27 and TRBJ1-1; D uncertain. V was pared by 4 bases and J by 7 bases, with 19 bases between. Germline values: CDR1 MNHEY, CDR2 SMNVEV (reference sequence). This CDR3 is 15 amino acids long. The CDR3 spells CASSYTLRTFGEAFF. CDR3 nucleotides: TGTGCCAGCAGTTATACCCTCCGGACTTTCGGTGAAGCTTTCTTT.

The genes are TRBV5-8 and TRBJ2-1; 9 bases match TRBD2. The germline gives CDR1 SGHTS, CDR2 YDEGEE. This CDR3 is built from 17 residues. V gave up 3 bases and J gave up 1 base; unmatched junction bases: 8. This chain's CDR3 is CASSWFRTSVSYNEQFF. The CDR3, as DNA: TGTGCCAGCAGCTGGTTTAGGACTAGCGTTTCCTACAATGAGCAGTTCTTC.

V usage is TRBV9 and J usage is TRBJ2-5; 8 bases map to TRBD2. Trimming removed 4 bases from V and 5 bases from J; junction bases left unmatched: 16. The CDR3 consists of 17 residues. The germline gives CDR1 SGDLS, CDR2 YYNGEE. CDR3 loop: CASSPAPSSGGRETQYF. Here the CDR3 DNA reads TGTGCCAGCAGCCCAGCTCCCTCGAGCGGGGGCAGGGAGACCCAGTACTTC.

This clone was counted once. The rearrangement links TRBV5-5 to TRBJ1-6, with D maybe TRBD1 (5 bases). This CDR3 has 15 amino acids. Trimming left V 4 bases short and J 7 bases short, with 15 bases between. Germline V lookup: CDR1 SGHKS, CDR2 YYEKEE (reference sequence). The CDR3 sequence is CASSPTGIWNSPLHF. The CDR3 nucleotides read TGTGCCAGCAGCCCTACAGGAATATGGAATTCACCCCTCCACTTT.

The chain has TRBV7-6 and TRBJ1-6; 9 bases are shared with TRBD1. The germline gives CDR1 SGHVS, CDR2 FNYEAQ. The CDR3 totals 16 residues. V lost 0 bases and J lost 10; bases outside the gene matches: 7. CDR3: CASSLALATGGSPLHF. The CDR3 DNA reads as TGTGCCAGCAGCTTAGCGCTTGCGACAGGGGGATCACCCCTCCACTTT.

The gene calls are TRBV2 and TRBJ1-6; D remains unclear. The CDR3 covers 15 residues. Trimming left V 4 bases short and J 5 bases short, with 12 bases between. CDR1 is SNHLY and CDR2 is FYNNEI in the germline V gene. The CDR3 reads CASSVREPNNSPLHF. Written as DNA, the CDR3 is TGTGCCAGCAGTGTCCGGGAACCGAATAATTCACCCCTCCACTTT. Based on the CDR3 plus reference TRBV2 and TRBJ1-6, the full variable domain is EPEVTQTPSHQVTQMGQEVILRCVPISNHLYFYWYRQILGQKVEFLVSFYNNEISEKSEIFDDQFSVERPDGSNFTLKIRSTKLEDSAMYFCASSVREPNNSPLHFGNGTRLTVT.

This chain connects TRBV20-1 to TRBJ1-1; 7 nucleotides agree with TRBD1. The trim removed 3 bases at V and 1 base at J, leaving 5 bases unmatched. This CDR3 spans 14 amino acids. Germline values: CDR1 DFQATT, CDR2 SNEGSKA (reference sequence). As DNA, the CDR3 is TGCAGTGCTAGTGAACAGGGGTGGAACACTGAAGCTTTCTTT. The encoded protein is CSASEQGWNTEAFF.

The chain is built from TRBV6-6 and TRBJ1-5; D is uncertain. The CDR3 is 13 residues long. V shed 6 bases and J shed 0 bases, with 6 bases lying between them. The germline V gene has CDR1 MNHNY and CDR2 SVGAGI (reference sequence). As DNA, the CDR3 is TGTGCCAGCAGCCAGGTTAGCAATCAGCCCCAGCATTTT. This sequence encodes CASSQVSNQPQHF.

A single count supports this clone. This sequence joins TRBV4-1 and TRBJ2-5; D is possibly TRBD2 (6 bases). CDR1 is MGHRA, CDR2 YSYEKL, per germline. V was cut by 0 bases and J by 5 bases, with 10 bases left in between. CDR3 length equals 14 residues. The CDR3, as DNA: TGCGCCAGCAGCCAAGATGGAGGGTACGAGACCCAGTACTTC. Translating it yields CASSQDGGYETQYF.

The chain couples TRBV3-1 (or the pseudogene TRBV3-2) to TRBJ1-1, with 7 nucleotides matching TRBD1. Germline values: CDR1 LGHDT, CDR2 YNNKEL (reference sequence). The length of the CDR3 is 15 residues. V was pared by 3 bases and J by 0 bases, with 4 bases of the junction left unmatched. Here the CDR3 DNA reads TGTGCCAGCAGCCACACAGGGGAATTGAACACTGAAGCTTTCTTT. This codes for CASSHTGELNTEAFF.

The V gene is TRBV18, the J gene TRBJ1-5; 9 nucleotides align to TRBD1. Germline CDR1 reads KGHSH; CDR2 reads LQKENI. The CDR3 is made up of 15 amino acids. Losses at the gene ends were 4 bases for V and 3 bases for J; bases not matched to a gene: 4. The CDR3: CASSLGQGTNQPQHF. CDR3 in DNA: TGTGCCAGCTCACTAGGACAGGGGACCAATCAGCCCCAGCATTTT.

The V call is TRBV7-3, the J call TRBJ2-6; 7 bases map to TRBD1. Per germline, CDR1 SGHTA and CDR2 FQGTGA. CDR3 length equals 20 residues. Trimming at V came to 0 bases and at J to 0 bases, leaving 11 bases not matched to a gene. CDR3 DNA: TGTGCCAGCAGCTTAACACCCACAGGGGAGATCGCCTCTGGGGCCAACGTCCTGACTTTC. Its protein is CASSLTPTGEIASGANVLTF.

This chain links TRBV15 with TRBJ1-5; tentative D call: TRBD1 (6 bases). Trimming removed 2 bases from V and 2 bases from J, with 16 bases in between. CDR3 size: 17 residues. The germline V gene has CDR1 LNHNV and CDR2 YYDKDF (reference sequence). DNA of the CDR3: TGTGCCACCAGCAGACCGGGACATTTGGAGGGCAATCAGCCCCAGCATTTT. Amino acids: CATSRPGHLEGNQPQHF.

V is TRBV30 and J is TRBJ1-2, with TRBD1 matching 7 bases. The CDR3 covers 14 residues. Germline-derived CDR1 and CDR2 are GTSNPN and SVGIG (reference sequence). The ends lost 6 bases at V and 4 bases at J; junction bases unmatched: 11. The CDR3, as DNA: TGTGCCTGCCCCGGGAGGGGGCTTGGCTATGGCTACACCTTC. Translation: CACPGRGLGYGYTF.

This chain uses TRBV21-1 with TRBJ2-5; the table's TRBD1 call for D was not verified on the DNA. TRBV21-1 is assigned pseudogene status. This CDR3 is 15 amino acids long. The CDR3 protein is CASSKQLDRGKTQYF. CDR3 DNA sequence: TGTGCCAGCAGCAAGCAACTGGACAGGGGAAAGACCCAGTACTTC.

The V gene is TRBV2, the J gene TRBJ1-3; D is undetermined. The CDR3 has 15 amino acids. CDR1 SNHLY and CDR2 FYNNEI come from the germline V gene. V lost 8 bases and J 0 bases, leaving 14 bases between the germline ends. The CDR3 region is CASRPGSSSGNTIYF. CDR3 DNA sequence: TGTGCCAGCCGACCGGGAAGTAGCTCTGGAAACACCATATATTTT.

This rearrangement joins TRBV30 to TRBJ2-7, with TRBD1 matching over 7 bases. V lost 3 bases, J lost 0 bases, and 11 bases stayed unmatched. Germline V lookup: CDR1 GTSNPN, CDR2 SVGIG (reference sequence). The CDR3 length is 16 residues. CDR3 region: CAWRYRGRNISYEQYF. Here the CDR3 DNA reads TGTGCCTGGAGATACAGGGGAAGGAATATCTCCTACGAGCAGTACTTC.

The rearrangement joins TRBV6-5 to TRBJ2-3, with TRBD1 identical over 11 bases. This CDR3 spans 16 amino acids. V trimming: 2 bases; J trimming: 3 bases; junction bases outside the gene matches: 4. Germline V gene sequence: CDR1 MNHEY, CDR2 SVGAGI. The CDR3 loop reads CASSYAGTGGTDTQYF. CDR3 in DNA: TGTGCCAGCAGTTACGCCGGGACAGGGGGGACAGATACGCAGTATTTT.

This clone was counted once. The chain recombines TRBV5-6 with TRBJ2-2; 10 bases match TRBD2. There are 16 residues in the CDR3. Germline lookup yields CDR1 SGHDT and CDR2 YYEEEE. The trim removed 2 bases at V and 4 bases at J, leaving 5 bases unmatched. The CDR3: CASSFERGGGTGELFF. The CDR3 bases are TGTGCCAGCAGCTTCGAGCGGGGGGGTGGCACCGGGGAGCTGTTTTTT.

This chain links TRBV12-3 or TRBV12-4 with TRBJ1-2; possible D gene TRBD1, 5 bases. Between the trimmed V and J ends, which lost 6 bases and 1 base, there was a span of 9 bases. The CDR3 consists of 13 residues. The CDR3 loop reads CASRPGLNYGYTF. The CDR3 DNA follows: TGTGCCAGCAGGCCGGGACTTAACTATGGCTACACCTTC.

The chain couples TRBV18 to TRBJ2-2; 14 positions agree with TRBD2. V lost 3 bases and J lost 5; bases outside the gene matches: 11. In germline, CDR1 is KGHSH, CDR2 LQKENI. CDR3 length: 19 amino acids. In DNA, the CDR3 is TGTGCCAGCTCACCCTTCGGACTAGCGGGGGGTCAGAGAACCGGGGAGCTGTTTTTT. Encoded protein: CASSPFGLAGGQRTGELFF.

The chain links TRBV3-1 (or the pseudogene TRBV3-2) to TRBJ2-7; possible D gene TRBD2, 6 bases. Germline CDR1 LGHDT, CDR2 YNNKEL (reference sequence). V was pared by 3 bases and J by 3 bases, with 15 bases between. The length of the CDR3 is 15 residues. CDR3 loop: CASSHGVGGIYEQYF. Written as DNA, the CDR3 is TGTGCCAGCAGCCATGGGGTAGGAGGGATCTACGAGCAGTACTTC.

The chain employs TRBV2 and TRBJ2-7; 7 bases agree with TRBD1. CDR3 size: 13 residues. The V and J ends lost 7 bases and 4 bases, in that order; junction bases with no gene match: 7. Germline V gene lookup returns CDR1 SNHLY and CDR2 FYNNEI. The CDR3 bases are TGTGCCAGCACCATAGGACAGGTATACGAGCAGTACTTC. Translating gives CASTIGQVYEQYF. Looking up the rest from reference TRBV2 and TRBJ2-7 gives the full variable domain: EPEVTQTPSHQVTQMGQEVILRCVPISNHLYFYWYRQILGQKVEFLVSFYNNEISEKSEIFDDQFSVERPDGSNFTLKIRSTKLEDSAMYFCASTIGQVYEQYFGPGTRLTVT.